This record looks at one T cell receptor beta chain sequence and its context. This clone was seen more than once but under ten times. Its antigen target is currently unknown. It has no much larger one-base neighbor in the sample; base qualities were not kept. The cohort consisted of 650 to 850 healthy bone marrow donors. At the time of sampling, all cohort members were nominally healthy, though unrecorded immune exposures were likely present. The donor was CMV seropositive and was included in the group of approximately 310 seropositive cohort members. Every donor gave a peripheral blood sample, and the peripheral blood mononuclear cells from that sample were used for TCR beta sequencing. Genomic DNA extraction from the blood cell samples was performed with the Qiagen DNeasy Blood Extraction Kit. From the germline V gene, CDR1 is SGHVS and CDR2 is FNYEAQ. The CDR3 spans 14 residues, from the cysteine through the phenylalanine. Of the read, only the CDR3 DNA is kept; its 42 bases are in frame from base 1. The junction carries 16 bases between V and J, which are trimmed by 7 bases and 4 bases respectively.

These data come from a study of cytomegalovirus exposure and HLA in healthy donors (dated by TCRdb to between 2016 and 2019). With respect to the entire study: According to an earlier analysis of 550 to 700 of the donors, some 180 million T cells yielded approximately 120 million unique TCR beta sequences and about 280 Gb of sequence data. An early release that covered around 590 HLA-typed donors contained around 300 gigabases of sequencing data and roughly 84 million unique TCR sequences. Of the roughly 400 genotyped donors, approximately 80% fell in the genetic ancestry cluster associated with self-reported Caucasian donors. The study aimed to test whether cataloging public T cell receptors could reveal signatures of past pathogen exposure. The T cell repertoires of 700 or so subjects were profiled by immunosequencing and related to cytomegalovirus serostatus. In addition to the first cohort of 666 subjects, a separate validation cohort of 130 or so different subjects was used. To predict cytomegalovirus infection status, the study combined high-throughput TCR immunosequencing, statistical association of individual TCRs with disease status, and machine learning. A later analysis re-examined previously published TCR beta repertoires from more than 650 donors and added high-resolution HLA genotyping to investigate patterns of TCR occurrence. In the later analysis, no new phenotypic data were used to find candidate immune exposures; instead, reliance was placed on TCR beta sequences and their occurrence across donors. An earlier analysis of several hundred of the donors applied high-throughput TCR beta sequencing to assess whether each TCR beta V gene segment acted as functional or pseudogenic. Donor age, sex, ethnicity and CMV serostatus were compiled alongside the repertoire data. Genome-wide SNP genotypes for about 65% of the roughly 700 donors were used in a later genetic analysis, which treated that subset as a discovery cohort. All discovery cohort repertoires had been generated on a single sequencing platform. Class I and class II HLA loci were covered by the typing at four-digit resolution. The number of typed donors differed by locus: about 629-640 for A, B, C, DRB1 and DQB1; approximately 520 for DQA1; 600 to 610 for DPA1; and roughly 450 for DPB1. Roughly 5 DR-DQ haplotypes were handled as single units for association and clustering because linkage in the cohort was strong. On average, 235,054 unique TCR beta nucleotide sequences were sequenced per donor among about 400 genotyped donors of the cohort, with roughly 18% of those sequences being non-productive.

What the authors observed across the whole study: In an earlier analysis of roughly 500 of the donors, most TCR beta V segments appeared in productive rearrangements about 90% or about 30% of the time, broadly matching IMGT annotations. Linkage disequilibrium might explain the correlated functional status among segregating V segments, but an unknown experimental factor could not be excluded. The study listed 164 TCR beta chains as associated with cytomegalovirus. Specific HLA alleles were associated with about 17,000 TCR beta sequences at a false discovery rate of 0.05 in a later analysis. In vitro tests confirmed that a few of the cytomegalovirus-associated TCR beta chains recognize cytomegalovirus antigens. A later analysis found that most CMV-associated TCR beta chains appeared HLA-restricted, with HLA associations seemingly driven largely by CMV exposure. A later analysis found that TCR association rates varied across HLA loci, with DRB1 alleles showing the most associated TCRs and HLA-C alleles the fewest. The only immune exposure information available for the cohort was CMV serostatus. When HLA alleles, especially DR and DQ, strongly co-occurred, TCR associations were difficult to assign to individual alleles. According to the authors, the approach could potentially be generalized to other disease states and immunological phenotypes. V-gene and J-gene trimming of TCR beta chains was associated with a missense DCLRE1C variant in a later genetic analysis, and the association was replicated in an independent cohort. Most TCR sequences were seen in very few donors, while some public TCRs were found in many individuals. Several of the top co-occurrence clusters appeared to be linked to parvovirus B19, influenza, CMV and Epstein-Barr virus, according to a later analysis. The earlier analysis of approximately 590 of the donors excluded some 16 rarely observed V segments, including chromosome 9 orphons, because counts were too low. HLA typing was unavailable for some donors at each locus, so association tests used only the typed subset. The classifier was reported to diagnose cytomegalovirus status with high specificity and sensitivity in both the original cohort and the validation cohort. According to a later genetic analysis, donors in an Asian-associated ancestry cluster had fewer N-insertions in productive TCRs than the approximately 700-donor mean. Sequencing depth was assumed to be roughly uniform across donors in the presence/absence analyses, though that assumption may not hold. A cluster of highly shared sequence variants was judged likely to represent a technical artifact of the sequencing pipeline. The 87-base-pair reads could not distinguish some IMGT-functional V segments, including TRBV6-2 and TRBV6-3, so those segments were excluded. The cohort was sequenced for TCR beta chains only, and without alpha or paired-chain data the features that could be detected were limited. In a later analysis, HLA-associated TCR beta chains showed more clonal expansion and lower generation probabilities than non-associated chains that were equally common. A further reported finding was that TCR beta sequences accurately predicted the HLA-A and HLA-B alleles for most subjects in the first cohort.

Library preparation used the immunoSEQ multiplex PCR assay. The multiplex PCR relied on a mix of 60 forward primers for TCR Vbeta segments and 13 reverse primers for TCR Jbeta segments. The CDR3 region of rearranged TCR beta genes was amplified from genomic DNA by a multiplex PCR assay. On the Illumina HiSeq System, the amplified TCR beta libraries were sequenced as 87-base-pair reads. The authors' pipeline ran thus. A later analysis counted approximately 84 million unique TCR beta chains across the 640 or so repertoires, and roughly 11 million of these chains were shared by at least two donors. Raw reads were error-corrected and collapsed into unique sequences with a nearest-neighbor algorithm that merged closely related sequences to remove PCR and sequencing errors. CDR3 sequences were aligned to IMGT reference sequences to assign V, D and J gene segments. For a sequence to be retained, a match of at least six nucleotides was required to both a V gene segment and a J gene segment. A rearrangement was called productive if the CDR3 had no stop codons and remained in frame with V and J, and every other rearrangement was called non-productive. Following IMGT convention, CDR3 was defined as the stretch from the second conserved V-encoded cysteine up to the conserved J-encoded phenylalanine. The earlier analysis of 500 to 750 of the donors excluded any sequence lacking an unambiguous match to a single V gene segment. In an earlier analysis of approximately 560 of the donors, a V segment was called functional when productive rearrangements were above 56.7%, and segregating when the standard deviation between donors exceeded 5%. A statistical classification framework was developed to diagnose cytomegalovirus status using the catalog of TCR beta chain sequences. A later analysis assigned V and J genes by comparing TCR nucleotide sequences with IMGT/GENE-DB human TR gene sequences. Using the TCRdist pipeline, a later analysis assigned CDR3 sequences along with most-parsimonious VDJ recombination scenarios. In a later analysis, each TCR beta chain was defined by its CDR3 amino acid sequence together with its V-gene family, and reads lacking a unique V-gene family were excluded. To address suspected cross-contamination and a sequencing artifact, a later analysis removed a few hundred highly shared, low-generation-probability nucleotide sequences. In a later analysis, a clonal expansion index for each public chain was calculated from normalized within-repertoire ranks of inferred template counts. Generation probabilities in a later analysis came from a VDJ recombination model fitted to out-of-frame rearrangements, and those results were checked against IGoR. In a later analysis, hypergeometric tests were used to score TCR-TCR, TCR-HLA and TCR-CMV co-occurrence, with a repertoire-size bias correction applied to TCR pairs. In a later analysis, false discovery rates were estimated by permuting HLA or CMV assignments 20 times. In a later analysis, co-occurring TCRs were grouped using DBSCAN, and TCRdist sequence similarity was added for clustering within HLA-allele-positive subsets. For co-occurrence clustering, repertoires with fewer than 30,000 or more than 120,000 public chains were excluded, along with 5 or 6 repertoires with anomalous nucleotide sharing. TCRdb took over this immuneACCESS table, retaining in-frame rearrangements with V and J assigned. Such tables are incomplete; in checked studies, under half of the missing clones stem from an unresolved V gene, and the remainder is unexplained. That table furnishes V, J and clone size, whereas the DNA furnished D and trimming. The sample includes 150,000 or so clones, with approximately 70% observed a single time. The top ten clonotypes cover under 2.5% of the sample.

The sequencing input was PBMCs. This TCR was recovered from an older woman in good health and CMV-seropositive. The chain is assembled from TRBV7-6 and TRBJ1-1; 5 matching bases give a weak D call of TRBD1. The sequenced DNA: TGTGCCAGCACCTCGAAGGAGGGGCCCACTGAAGCTTTCTTT. It specifies CASTSKEGPTEAFF.